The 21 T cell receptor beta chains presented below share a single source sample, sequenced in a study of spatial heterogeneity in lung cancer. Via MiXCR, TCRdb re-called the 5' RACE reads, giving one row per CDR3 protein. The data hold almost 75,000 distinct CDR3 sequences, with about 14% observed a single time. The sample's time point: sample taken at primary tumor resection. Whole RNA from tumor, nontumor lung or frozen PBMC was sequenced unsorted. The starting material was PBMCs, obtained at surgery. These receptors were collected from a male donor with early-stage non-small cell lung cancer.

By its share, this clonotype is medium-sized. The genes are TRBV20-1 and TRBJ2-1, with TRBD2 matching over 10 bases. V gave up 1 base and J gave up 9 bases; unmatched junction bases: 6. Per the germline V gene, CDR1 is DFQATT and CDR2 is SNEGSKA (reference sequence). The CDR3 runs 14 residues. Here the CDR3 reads CSARGAGGPGEQFF. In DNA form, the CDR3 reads TGCAGTGCTAGAGGAGCGGGAGGGCCGGGTGAGCAGTTCTTC.

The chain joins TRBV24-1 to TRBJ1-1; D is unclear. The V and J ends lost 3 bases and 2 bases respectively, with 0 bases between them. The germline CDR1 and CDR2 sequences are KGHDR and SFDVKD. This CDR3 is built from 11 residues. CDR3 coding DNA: TGTGCCACCAGTGATAACACTGAAGCTTTCTTT. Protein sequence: CATSDNTEAFF.

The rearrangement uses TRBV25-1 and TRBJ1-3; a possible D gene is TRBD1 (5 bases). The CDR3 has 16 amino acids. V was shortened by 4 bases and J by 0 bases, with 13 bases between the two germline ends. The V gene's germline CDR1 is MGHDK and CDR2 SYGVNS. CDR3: CASSALQGFSGNTIYF. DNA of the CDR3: TGTGCCAGCAGTGCCCTCCAGGGTTTCTCTGGAAACACCATATATTTT.

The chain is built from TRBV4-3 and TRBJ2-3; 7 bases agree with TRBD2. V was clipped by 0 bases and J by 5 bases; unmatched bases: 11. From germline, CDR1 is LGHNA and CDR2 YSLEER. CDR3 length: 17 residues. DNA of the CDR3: TGCGCCAGCAGCCAAGATAGTGGCGGGAGAGGGTTAGATACGCAGTATTTT. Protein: CASSQDSGGRGLDTQYF.

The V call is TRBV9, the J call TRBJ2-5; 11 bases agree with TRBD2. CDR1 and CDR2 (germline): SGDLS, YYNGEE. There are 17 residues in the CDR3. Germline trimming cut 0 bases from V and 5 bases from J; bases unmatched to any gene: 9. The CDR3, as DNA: TGTGCCAGCAGCGTAGGTAATAGCGGGAGGGCCGGTGAGACCCAGTACTTC. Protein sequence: CASSVGNSGRAGETQYF.

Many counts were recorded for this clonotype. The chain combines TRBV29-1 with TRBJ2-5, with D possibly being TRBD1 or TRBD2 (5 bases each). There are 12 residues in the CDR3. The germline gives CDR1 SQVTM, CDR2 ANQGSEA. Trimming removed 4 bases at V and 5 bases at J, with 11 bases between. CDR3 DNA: TGCAGCGTTGTCGGGACGGGTGAGACCCAGTACTTC. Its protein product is CSVVGTGETQYF.

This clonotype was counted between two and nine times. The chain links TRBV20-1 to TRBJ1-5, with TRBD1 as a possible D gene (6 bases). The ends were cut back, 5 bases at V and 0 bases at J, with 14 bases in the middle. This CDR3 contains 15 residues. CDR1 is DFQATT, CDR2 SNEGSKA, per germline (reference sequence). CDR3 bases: TGCAGTGCTTTAACAGGGTTTTATAGCAATCAGCCCCAGCATTTT. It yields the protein CSALTGFYSNQPQHF.

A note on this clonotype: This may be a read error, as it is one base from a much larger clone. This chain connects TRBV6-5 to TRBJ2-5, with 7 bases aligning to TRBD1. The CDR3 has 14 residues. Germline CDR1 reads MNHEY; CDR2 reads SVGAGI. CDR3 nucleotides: TGTGACAGCAGTTACGGGACAGAACAAGAGACCCAGTACTTC. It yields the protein CDSSYGTEQETQYF.

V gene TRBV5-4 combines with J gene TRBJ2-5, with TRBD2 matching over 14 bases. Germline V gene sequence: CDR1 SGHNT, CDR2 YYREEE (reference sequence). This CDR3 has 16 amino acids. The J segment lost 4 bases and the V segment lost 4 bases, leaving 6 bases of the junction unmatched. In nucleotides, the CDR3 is TGTGCCAGCAGCCTGGGACTAGCGGGAGAGCGAGAGACCCAGTACTTC. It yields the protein CASSLGLAGERETQYF.

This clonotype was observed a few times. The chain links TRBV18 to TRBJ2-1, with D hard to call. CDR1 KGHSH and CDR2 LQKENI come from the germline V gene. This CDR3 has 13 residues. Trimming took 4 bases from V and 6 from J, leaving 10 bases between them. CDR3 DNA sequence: TGTGCCAGCTCACGCGAGAACATCAATGAGCAGTTCTTC. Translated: CASSRENINEQFF.

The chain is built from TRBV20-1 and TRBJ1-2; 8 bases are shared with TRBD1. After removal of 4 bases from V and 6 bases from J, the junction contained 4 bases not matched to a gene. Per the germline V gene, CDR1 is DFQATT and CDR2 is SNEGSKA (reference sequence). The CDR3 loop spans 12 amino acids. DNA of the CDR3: TGCAGTGCTATTCTGGGACAGGATGGCTACACCTTC. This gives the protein CSAILGQDGYTF.

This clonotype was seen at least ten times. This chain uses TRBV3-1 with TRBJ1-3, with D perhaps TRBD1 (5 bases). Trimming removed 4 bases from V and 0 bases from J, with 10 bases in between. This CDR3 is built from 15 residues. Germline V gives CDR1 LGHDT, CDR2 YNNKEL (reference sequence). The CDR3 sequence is CASSRDSLSGNTIYF. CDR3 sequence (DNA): TGTGCCAGCAGCCGTGACAGCCTCTCTGGAAACACCATATATTTT.

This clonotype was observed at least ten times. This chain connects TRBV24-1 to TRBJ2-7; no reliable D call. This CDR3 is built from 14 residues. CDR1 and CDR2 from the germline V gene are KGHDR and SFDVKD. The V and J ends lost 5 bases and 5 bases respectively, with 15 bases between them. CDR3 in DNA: TGTGCCACCAGTGGAGCAGGTGATCGAAACGAGCAGTACTTC. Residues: CATSGAGDRNEQYF.

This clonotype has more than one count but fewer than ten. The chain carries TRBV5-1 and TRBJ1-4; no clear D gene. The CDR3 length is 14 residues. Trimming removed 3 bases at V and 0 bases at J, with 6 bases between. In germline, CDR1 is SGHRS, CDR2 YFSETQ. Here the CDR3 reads CASSSGTTNEKLFF. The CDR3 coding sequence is TGCGCCAGCAGCTCGGGAACAACTAATGAAAAACTGTTTTTT.

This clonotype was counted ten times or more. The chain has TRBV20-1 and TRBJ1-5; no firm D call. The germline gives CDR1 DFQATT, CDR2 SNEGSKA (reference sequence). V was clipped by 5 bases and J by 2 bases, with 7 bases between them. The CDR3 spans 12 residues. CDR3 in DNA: TGCAGTGCTGGAGTGGGCAATCAGCCCCAGCATTTT. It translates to CSAGVGNQPQHF.

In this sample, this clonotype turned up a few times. The CDR3 loop reads CASRTGSYGYTF. CDR3 nucleotides: TGTGCCAGCAGGACAGGGAGTTATGGCTACACCTTC. This rearrangement joins TRBV6-5 to TRBJ1-2, with TRBD1 matching over 7 bases. With V trimmed by 6 bases and J by 5 bases, 3 bases remained unmatched. Per germline, CDR1 MNHEY and CDR2 SVGAGI. CDR3 length equals 12 residues.

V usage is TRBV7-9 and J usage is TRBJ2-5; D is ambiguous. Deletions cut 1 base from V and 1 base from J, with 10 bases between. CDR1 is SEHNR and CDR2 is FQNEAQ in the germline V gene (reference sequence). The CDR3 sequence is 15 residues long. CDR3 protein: CASSLDGPPQETQYF. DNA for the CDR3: TGTGCCAGCAGCTTAGATGGACCTCCCCAAGAGACCCAGTACTTC. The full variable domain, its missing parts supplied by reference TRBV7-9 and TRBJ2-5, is DTGVSQNPRHKITKRGQNVTFRCDPISEHNRLYWYRQTLGQGPEFLTYFQNEAQLEKSRLLSDRFSAERPKGSFSTLEIQRTEQGDSAMYLCASSLDGPPQETQYFGPGTRLLVL.

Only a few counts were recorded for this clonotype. The CDR3 coding sequence is TGTGCCAGCAGCACCCTCGGGGGGCAGGGGAACACCGGGGAGCTGTTTTTT. It codes for CASSTLGGQGNTGELFF. J is TRBJ2-2 and V is TRBV27, with D possibly matching TRBD2 (7 bases). CDR3 length: 17 residues. Germline CDR1 MNHEY, CDR2 SMNVEV (reference sequence). Trimming removed 6 bases at V and 1 base at J, with 18 bases between.

The CDR3 DNA reads as TGCGCCAGCAGCTTAGAAGCGGGAGAAGAGACCCAGTACTTC. As protein: CASSLEAGEETQYF. The rearrangement links TRBV5-1 to TRBJ2-5; 8 nucleotides align to TRBD2. Germline V lookup: CDR1 SGHRS, CDR2 YFSETQ. This CDR3 is 14 amino acids long. Trimming removed 2 bases from V and 3 bases from J; junction bases left unmatched: 3.

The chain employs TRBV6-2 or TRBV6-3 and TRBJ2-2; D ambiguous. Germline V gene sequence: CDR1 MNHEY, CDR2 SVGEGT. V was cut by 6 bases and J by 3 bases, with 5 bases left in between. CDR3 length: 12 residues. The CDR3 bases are TGTGCCAGCAGACTACACACCGGGGAGCTGTTTTTT. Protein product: CASRLHTGELFF.

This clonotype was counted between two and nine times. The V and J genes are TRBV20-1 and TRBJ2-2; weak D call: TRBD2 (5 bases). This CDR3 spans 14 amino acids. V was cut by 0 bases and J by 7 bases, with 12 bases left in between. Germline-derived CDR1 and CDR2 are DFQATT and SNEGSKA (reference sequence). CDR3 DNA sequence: TGCAGTGCTAGAGATTCGAGGGCCGGCGGGGAGCTGTTTTTT. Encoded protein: CSARDSRAGGELFF.